This TCR beta chain was observed in a study of blood T cell repertoires in COVID-19 (dated by TCRdb to 2019 to 2021). For the study in its entirety: Samples covering the acute and convalescent phases of COVID-19 were provided by collaborators in the United States, Italy and Spain. Samples came from the ongoing ImmuneRACE study (first 160 participants) plus 1,254 subjects from 6 global collaborators. The dataset comprised deeply sampled blood TCRbeta repertoires from subjects exposed to, actively infected with, or recovered from COVID-19. Sample metadata almost always included a de-identified subject ID, COVID-19 status, age in years and sex. Where HLA class I and class II types were available, the types were taken from metadata supplied by the sample provider, not from assay-based typing. The material from the prospective study consisted of cDNA or gDNA derived from T cells, B-cell-depleted T cells, or PBMCs. The repertoires were released in a freely available public database meant as a resource for research on the immune response to SARS-CoV-2. What the study reported, not specific to this receptor: The quantity of clinical and demographic metadata differed by source and by participant and was supplied without curation.

Participants in the prospective study were enrolled through a virtual design, were aged about 18 to 90 years, and lived in approximately 25 United States geographic areas. Cohort assignment in the prospective study relied on participant-reported clinical history from a screening survey and a study questionnaire. For ImmuneRACE Cohort 3, a participant was defined as recovered based on two consecutive negative NP/OP PCR tests, clearance by a healthcare professional, or resolution of symptoms. Each participant in the prospective study had whole blood, serum and a nasopharyngeal or oropharyngeal swab collected by mobile phlebotomists. Over an approximately 2-month period, participants in the prospective study had the option of providing additional blood draws and questionnaires. Blood samples from the prospective study were shipped frozen or at room temperature prior to DNA extraction. TCRbeta CDR3 regions were amplified from genomic DNA using the immunoSEQ Assay, a bias-controlled multiplex PCR. The study's processing was this. The number of nucleated cells in each sample was estimated by amplification of reference gene primers within the assay. To quantify the absolute abundance of each unique TCRbeta CDR3 rearrangement, sequence reads were collapsed and filtered. For each sample, productive Simpson clonality was calculated by taking the square root of Simpson's diversity index across productive rearrangements. TCRdb obtained this table from immuneACCESS and retained in-frame rearrangements with V and J assigned. These tables miss some clones; where compared with another copy, unresolved V genes account for less than half of the shortfall, and the remainder is unexplained. D and trimming were read from the DNA, whereas the V and J calls and clone size are those reported in that table. A total of around 390,000 clones appear in this sample, approximately 87% of them only once. The top ten hold around 9.3% of the sample.

Turning to this clone: Its antigen target is currently unknown. No base quality information exists; no much larger clone differs at one position.

Material for sequencing was PBMCs or T cells enriched from blood (not recorded which). The TCR originated in a woman aged 50 to 60 who had recovered from COVID-19.

This receptor has the CDR3 CASSRAGAGTEAFF. Read as DNA, the sequence is TGTGCCAGCAGCCGAGCGGGGGCAGGCACTGAAGCTTTCTTT. The chain is assembled from TRBV7-8 and TRBJ1-1, with TRBD1 perhaps the D gene, on 6 matching bases. The germline V gene gives CDR1 as SGHVS and CDR2 as FQNEAQ. At the junction V is shortened by 5 bases and J by 4 bases, with 14 bases in between. From the cysteine through the phenylalanine, the CDR3 covers 14 amino acids. Only CDR3 DNA is held: 42 bases, read in frame from base 1.